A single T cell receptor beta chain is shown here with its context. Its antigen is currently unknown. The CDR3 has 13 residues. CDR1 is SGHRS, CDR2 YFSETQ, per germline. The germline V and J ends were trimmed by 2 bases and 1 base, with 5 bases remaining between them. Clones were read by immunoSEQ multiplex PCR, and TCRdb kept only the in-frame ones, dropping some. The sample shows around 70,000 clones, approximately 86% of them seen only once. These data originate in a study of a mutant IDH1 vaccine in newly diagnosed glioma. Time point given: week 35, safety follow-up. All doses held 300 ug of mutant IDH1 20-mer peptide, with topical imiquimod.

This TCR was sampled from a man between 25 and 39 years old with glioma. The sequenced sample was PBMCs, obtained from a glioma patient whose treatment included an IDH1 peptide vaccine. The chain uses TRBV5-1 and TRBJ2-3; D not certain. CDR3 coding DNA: TGCGCCAGCAGCTTCCAGGGCACAGATACGCAGTATTTT. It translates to CASSFQGTDTQYF.